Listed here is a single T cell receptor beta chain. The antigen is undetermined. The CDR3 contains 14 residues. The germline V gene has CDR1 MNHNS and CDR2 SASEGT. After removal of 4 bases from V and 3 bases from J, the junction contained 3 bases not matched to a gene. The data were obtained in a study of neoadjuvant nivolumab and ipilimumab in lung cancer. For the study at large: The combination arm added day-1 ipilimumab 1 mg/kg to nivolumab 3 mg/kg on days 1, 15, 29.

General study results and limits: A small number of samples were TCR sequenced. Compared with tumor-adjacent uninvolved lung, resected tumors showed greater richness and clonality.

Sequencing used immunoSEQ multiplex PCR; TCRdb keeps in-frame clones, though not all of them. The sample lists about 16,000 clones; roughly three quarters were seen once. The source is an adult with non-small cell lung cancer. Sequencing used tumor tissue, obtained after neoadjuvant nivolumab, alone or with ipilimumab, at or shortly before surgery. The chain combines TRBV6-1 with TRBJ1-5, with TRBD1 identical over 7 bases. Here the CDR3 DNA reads TGTGCCAGCAGTGTACAGGGGTCCAATCAGCCCCAGCATTTT. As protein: CASSVQGSNQPQHF.